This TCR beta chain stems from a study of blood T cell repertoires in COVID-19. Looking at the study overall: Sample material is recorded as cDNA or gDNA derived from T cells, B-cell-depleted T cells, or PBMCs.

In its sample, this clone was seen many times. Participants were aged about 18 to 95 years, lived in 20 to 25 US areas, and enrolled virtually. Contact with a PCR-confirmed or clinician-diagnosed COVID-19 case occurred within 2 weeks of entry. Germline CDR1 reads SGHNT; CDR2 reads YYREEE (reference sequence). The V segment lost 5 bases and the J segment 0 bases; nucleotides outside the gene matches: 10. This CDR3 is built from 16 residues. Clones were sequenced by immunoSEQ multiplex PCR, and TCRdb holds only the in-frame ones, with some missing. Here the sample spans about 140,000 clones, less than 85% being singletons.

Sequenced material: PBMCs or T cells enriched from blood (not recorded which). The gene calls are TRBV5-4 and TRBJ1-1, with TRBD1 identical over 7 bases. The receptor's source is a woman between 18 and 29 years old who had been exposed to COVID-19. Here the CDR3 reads CASRPTGVVMNTEAFF. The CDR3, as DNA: TGTGCCAGCAGACCCACAGGGGTCGTGATGAACACTGAAGCTTTCTTT.